A single sample is the source of the 5 T cell receptor beta chains below, sequenced in a study of blood T cell repertoires in COVID-19. Assay used: immunoSEQ multiplex PCR; TCRdb lists only in-frame clones, some missing. The sample includes 15,000 to 20,000 clones, 77% of them seen just once. The sample taken for sequencing was peripheral blood. The receptors were gathered from an older man with COVID-19, enrolled during active disease.

The chain combines TRBV5-1 with TRBJ1-2, with TRBD1 as a possible D gene (5 bases). Germline CDR1 and CDR2: SGHRS and YFSETQ. This CDR3 has 12 amino acids. The V gene lost 0 bases and the J gene lost 7 bases, with 7 bases spanning the gap. Here the CDR3 reads CASSLGQRGYTF. As DNA, the CDR3 is TGCGCCAGCAGCTTGGGACAGCGTGGCTACACCTTC. Full variable domain (outside the CDR3, taken from reference TRBV5-1 and TRBJ1-2): KAGVTQTPRYLIKTRGQQVTLSCSPISGHRSVSWYQQTPGQGLQFLFEYFSETQRNKGNFPGRFSGRQFSNSRSEMNVSTLELGDSALYLCASSLGQRGYTFGSGTRLTVV.

The chain uses TRBV2 and TRBJ1-4; 9 bases align to TRBD1. J gave up 7 bases and V 5 bases, and 8 bases lay outside the gene matches. The CDR3 covers 15 residues. Germline CDR1 reads SNHLY; CDR2 reads FYNNEI. For the CDR3, the DNA is TGTGCCAGCAGTACCCCCGGGACAGGGACTGAAAAACTGTTTTTT. Translation: CASSTPGTGTEKLFF.

The V and J genes are TRBV30 and TRBJ2-5; a possible D gene is TRBD2 (5 bases). The CDR3 runs 13 residues. With 2 bases removed from V and 9 bases from J, the gap between germline ends came to 16 bases. The V gene's germline CDR1 is GTSNPN and CDR2 SVGIG (reference sequence). CDR3 coding DNA: TGTGCCTGGAGTCCCTCCGAGCGGCTCCCCCAGTACTTC. Its protein product is CAWSPSERLPQYF.

Written as DNA, the CDR3 is TGCGCCAGCAGCACAGGACCTAACACCGGGGAGCTGTTTTTT. Its translation: CASSTGPNTGELFF. The gene calls are TRBV4-3 and TRBJ2-2; maybe TRBD1 (5 bases). This CDR3 comprises 14 residues. Deletions cut 5 bases from V and 2 bases from J, with 9 bases between. Per the germline V gene, CDR1 is LGHNA and CDR2 is YSLEER.

The chain has TRBV4-1 and TRBJ1-6; no definite D call. V was shortened by 0 bases and J by 0 bases, with 9 bases between the two germline ends. The CDR3 is 17 residues long. Per germline, CDR1 MGHRA and CDR2 YSYEKL. CDR3 DNA: TGCGCCAGCAGCCAAGATGAAAGGAGCTCCTATAATTCACCCCTCCACTTT. It is translated as CASSQDERSSYNSPLHF.